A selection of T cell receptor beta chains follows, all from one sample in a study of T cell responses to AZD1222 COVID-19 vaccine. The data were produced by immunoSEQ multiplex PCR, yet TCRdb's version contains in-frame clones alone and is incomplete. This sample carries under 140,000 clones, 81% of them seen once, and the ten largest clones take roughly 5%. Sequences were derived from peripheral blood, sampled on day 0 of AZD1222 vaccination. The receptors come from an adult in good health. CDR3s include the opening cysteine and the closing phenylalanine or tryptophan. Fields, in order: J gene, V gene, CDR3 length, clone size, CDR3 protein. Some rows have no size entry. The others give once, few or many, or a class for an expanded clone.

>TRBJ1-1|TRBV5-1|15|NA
CASSPRGGGDTEAFF
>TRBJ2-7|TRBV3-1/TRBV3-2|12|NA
CASSQSSYEQYF
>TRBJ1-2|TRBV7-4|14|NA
CASVAGEGASGYTF
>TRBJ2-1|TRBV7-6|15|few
CASSLPAESYNEQFF
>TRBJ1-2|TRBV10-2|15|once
CASSRGRQGHWGYTF
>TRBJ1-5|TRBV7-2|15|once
CASSLGGTGAQPQHF
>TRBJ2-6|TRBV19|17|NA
CASSARTGGSGANVLTF
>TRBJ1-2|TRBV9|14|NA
CASSATGVGYGYTF
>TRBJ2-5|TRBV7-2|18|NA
CASSLMVFGGSSEETQYF
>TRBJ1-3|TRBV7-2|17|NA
CASSPPATGPPGNTIYF
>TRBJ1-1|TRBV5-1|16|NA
CASSLGGGRLNTEAFF
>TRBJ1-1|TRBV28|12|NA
CASSLTNTEAFF